One sample yielded the 25 T cell receptor beta chains listed below, sequenced in a study of healthy donors' naive CD4 and CD8 T cells. A linear amplification protocol produced the TCR libraries from roughly 0.5 ug of total RNA. One entry per CDR3 protein results from TCRdb running MiXCR on the reads. The sample carries around 180,000 distinct CDR3 sequences, around 74% recorded once. The source material was naive CD4+ and CD8+ T cells sorted from blood, pooled from several donors. The receptors here all came from a pool of human donors in good health; the sample pools cells from several healthy donors.

The chain carries TRBV29-1 and TRBJ1-1, with D perhaps matching TRBD1 (5 bases). The CDR3 length is 14 residues. Germline V gives CDR1 SQVTM, CDR2 ANQGSEA. Trimming took 3 bases from V and 5 from J, leaving 16 bases between them. CDR3 DNA sequence: TGCAGCGTTGATGGGGGACCCGCGAGGACTGAAGCTTTCTTT. This gives the protein CSVDGGPARTEAFF.

V usage is TRBV29-1 and J usage is TRBJ2-3; weak D call: TRBD2 (5 bases). The V gene lost 1 base and the J gene lost 2 bases, with 10 bases spanning the gap. The CDR3 contains 14 residues. From germline, CDR1 is SQVTM and CDR2 ANQGSEA. CDR3 loop: CSVEVSANTDTQYF. The CDR3 coding sequence is TGCAGCGTTGAAGTTAGCGCTAACACAGATACGCAGTATTTT.

The chain couples TRBV29-1 to TRBJ2-3; 11 bases line up with TRBD2. V lost 6 bases, J lost 2 bases, and 13 bases stayed unmatched. The CDR3 has 17 residues. Germline CDR1 and CDR2: SQVTM and ANQGSEA. The CDR3 DNA reads TGCAGCGTCCGCCGTTCGGCTAGCGGGGGGCTCACAGATACGCAGTATTTT. This translates into CSVRRSASGGLTDTQYF.

This clonotype has only a few counts. The chain uses TRBV6-5 and TRBJ1-2, with 9 bases matching TRBD1. The CDR3 extends over 13 amino acids. V was pared by 6 bases and J by 8 bases, with 7 bases of the junction left unmatched. Germline V lookup: CDR1 MNHEY, CDR2 SVGAGI. The CDR3 loop is CASSPGTGQGYTF. The CDR3 nucleotides read TGTGCCAGCAGCCCAGGGACAGGGCAAGGCTACACCTTC.

The chain joins TRBV4-2 to TRBJ2-2; 9 bases map to TRBD2. The J segment lost 3 bases and the V segment lost 4 bases, leaving 15 bases of the junction unmatched. The CDR3 loop spans 19 amino acids. From germline, CDR1 is LGHNA and CDR2 YNFKEQ. The CDR3, as DNA: TGTGCCAGCAGCCCCATGTCAGGGACCGCGGGAGGGTACACCGGGGAGCTGTTTTTT. Residues: CASSPMSGTAGGYTGELFF.

The chain joins TRBV11-2 to TRBJ1-1; D is uncertain. Per germline, CDR1 SGHAT and CDR2 FQNNGV. CDR3 length: 17 amino acids. V shed 2 bases and J shed 0 bases, with 16 bases lying between them. The CDR3 DNA sequence: TGTGCCAGCAGCTTAAGGGAGAGGTACACCATGAACACTGAAGCTTTCTTT. Translation gives CASSLRERYTMNTEAFF.

This chain joins TRBV6-1 and TRBJ1-2; 8 nucleotides line up with TRBD1. V lost 2 bases and J lost 2; bases outside the gene matches: 10. CDR3 length: 17 amino acids. Germline V gene lookup returns CDR1 MNHNS and CDR2 SASEGT. As DNA, the CDR3 is TGTGCCAGCAGTGAATTCAGGGGGCGCGTACGGAACTATGGCTACACCTTC. It specifies CASSEFRGRVRNYGYTF.

This clonotype was seen a single time. V and J are TRBV29-1 and TRBJ2-5; TRBD2 matches at 7 bases. The V and J ends lost 4 bases and 5 bases, in that order; junction bases with no gene match: 4. This CDR3 is 12 amino acids long. Germline V gene lookup returns CDR1 SQVTM and CDR2 ANQGSEA. The CDR3 DNA reads TGCAGCGTTGTGTGGGGAGGGGAGACCCAGTACTTC. It encodes CSVVWGGETQYF.

The V gene is TRBV20-1, the J gene TRBJ2-1, with D perhaps TRBD1 or TRBD2 (5 bases each). V lost 5 bases, J lost 8 bases, and 19 bases lay in between. CDR1 DFQATT and CDR2 SNEGSKA come from the germline V gene (reference sequence). CDR3 length equals 14 residues. The CDR3 region has the DNA TGCAGTGCTGGGAACCGGGACCCCGCAGATGAGCAGTTCTTC. Translation gives CSAGNRDPADEQFF.

The rearrangement joins TRBV6-4 to TRBJ2-1; possible D gene TRBD2, 5 bases. V was clipped by 4 bases and J by 5 bases, with 12 bases between them. The CDR3 contains 14 residues. The germline CDR1 and CDR2 sequences are MRHNA and SNTAGT. CDR3 DNA sequence: TGTGCCAGCAGTGTATCGGGAAACCACAATGAGCAGTTCTTC. Its protein product is CASSVSGNHNEQFF.

This chain links TRBV30 with TRBJ1-6; possibly TRBD1 for D (5 bases). Deletions cut 8 bases from V and 10 bases from J, with 18 bases between. The germline V gene has CDR1 GTSNPN and CDR2 SVGIG (reference sequence). The CDR3 runs 13 residues. The CDR3 sequence: CARMRDRRSPLHF. The CDR3 DNA reads as TGTGCCCGGATGAGGGACCGGCGGTCACCCCTCCACTTT.

The gene calls are TRBV15 and TRBJ2-3, with 8 positions matching TRBD2. CDR1 and CDR2 (germline): LNHNV, YYDKDF (reference sequence). The V gene end was trimmed by 0 bases and the J gene end by 5 bases; junction bases not matched to a gene: 7. The CDR3 sequence is 16 residues long. CDR3 region: CATSRERREAGDTQYF. The CDR3 DNA follows: TGTGCCACCAGCAGAGAGAGGCGGGAGGCGGGAGATACGCAGTATTTT.

The rearrangement joins TRBV11-3 to TRBJ2-3, with D possibly being TRBD2 (7 bases). Germline loops: CDR1 SGHNT, CDR2 YENEEA. The CDR3 sequence is 18 residues long. Trimming pared 3 bases from V and 6 bases from J, leaving 25 bases between. CDR3 in amino acids: CASSLGAHSGRLHDTQYF. CDR3 coding DNA: TGTGCCAGCAGCTTGGGGGCCCATAGCGGGCGACTTCATGATACGCAGTATTTT.

V usage is TRBV29-1 and J usage is TRBJ2-3, with no clear D. The CDR3 contains 11 residues. The germline V gene encodes CDR1 SQVTM and CDR2 ANQGSEA. The germline V and J ends were trimmed by 2 bases and 12 bases, with 12 bases remaining between them. The chain's CDR3 is CSVERPTGQYF. For the CDR3, the DNA is TGCAGCGTTGAACGGCCTACTGGTCAGTATTTT.

The rearrangement uses TRBV6-2 or TRBV6-3 and TRBJ2-1; 8 bases line up with TRBD1. CDR1 MNHEY and CDR2 SVGEGT come from the germline V gene. After removal of 5 bases from V and 0 bases from J, the junction contained 12 bases not matched to a gene. The CDR3 runs to 18 residues. CDR3 sequence: CASSPGTGFPSSYNEQFF. In DNA form, the CDR3 reads TGTGCCAGCAGTCCCGGGACAGGTTTTCCCAGCTCCTACAATGAGCAGTTCTTC.

The chain combines TRBV11-2 with TRBJ2-3; the D gene is possibly TRBD1 (6 bases). Trimming removed 5 bases at V and 4 bases at J, with 28 bases between. This CDR3 has 19 residues. The germline gives CDR1 SGHAT, CDR2 FQNNGV. The CDR3 protein is CASSQDITGKLGFADTQYF. The DNA of the CDR3 is TGTGCCAGCAGCCAAGACATTACAGGGAAGTTAGGGTTTGCAGATACGCAGTATTTT.

The rearrangement joins TRBV11-2 to TRBJ2-1; 9 bases are shared with TRBD2. Unmatched junction bases numbered 11, after V lost 5 bases and J lost 9 bases. The germline V gene has CDR1 SGHAT and CDR2 FQNNGV. CDR3 length: 15 residues. In DNA form, the CDR3 reads TGTGCCAGCAGCGGGGTAGCGGGAGTGGGGGCTGAGCAGTTCTTC. This sequence encodes CASSGVAGVGAEQFF.

The chain links TRBV30 to TRBJ2-1; TRBD2 matches at 7 bases. The junction had 11 bases not matched to a gene; V was cut back by 3 bases and J by 6 bases. From germline, CDR1 is GTSNPN and CDR2 SVGIG (reference sequence). The CDR3 is 15 amino acids. This chain's CDR3 is CAWRVGGGPGNEQFF. The CDR3 coding sequence is TGTGCCTGGAGGGTCGGGGGAGGGCCAGGCAATGAGCAGTTCTTC.

J is TRBJ1-6 and V is TRBV6-5, with TRBD1 matching 9 bases. CDR1 is MNHEY, CDR2 SVGAGI, per germline. CDR3 length: 17 residues. Unmatched junction bases numbered 12, after V lost 5 bases and J lost 7 bases. The CDR3 coding sequence is TGTGCCAGCAGTCCGGTTCCGGGACAGGGTACCAATTCACCCCTCCACTTT. Its protein is CASSPVPGQGTNSPLHF.

Only a few counts were recorded for this clonotype. The rearrangement uses TRBV29-1 and TRBJ2-1; 7 positions agree with TRBD2. The CDR3 sequence is 14 residues long. V was clipped by 1 base and J by 0 bases; unmatched bases: 0. Germline CDR1 and CDR2: SQVTM and ANQGSEA. The CDR3 is CSVEASGSYNEQFF. The CDR3 nucleotides are TGCAGCGTTGAAGCTAGCGGCTCCTACAATGAGCAGTTCTTC.

This clonotype was recorded only once. This rearrangement joins TRBV6-5 to TRBJ1-5; TRBD1 aligns across 7 bases. Trimming cost V 6 bases and J 4 bases; bases outside gene matches: 9. Germline V CDR1 and CDR2: MNHEY, SVGAGI. The CDR3 length is 15 residues. CDR3: CASRSHTGDNQPQHF. In DNA, the CDR3 is TGTGCCAGCAGAAGCCACACAGGGGATAATCAGCCCCAGCATTTT.

The genes are TRBV2 and TRBJ2-6; D perhaps matches TRBD2 (6 bases). Germline CDR1 SNHLY, CDR2 FYNNEI. The ends were cut back, 9 bases at V and 0 bases at J, with 21 bases in the middle. The CDR3 has 18 residues. The CDR3, as DNA: TGTGCCAGTCTGGGGCGGGGCACACTATACTCTGGGGCCAACGTCCTGACTTTC. Its protein is CASLGRGTLYSGANVLTF.

V gene TRBV5-4 combines with J gene TRBJ2-3; D possibly corresponds to TRBD2 (5 bases). The germline V and J ends were trimmed by 3 bases and 5 bases, with 16 bases remaining between them. Germline V gives CDR1 SGHNT, CDR2 YYREEE (reference sequence). This CDR3 has 15 residues. CDR3 sequence: CASSSPLASRDTQYF. The CDR3 DNA reads as TGTGCCAGCAGCTCTCCGCTAGCCTCGAGAGATACGCAGTATTTT.

The chain employs TRBV7-9 and TRBJ2-3; either TRBD1 or TRBD2 may supply D (6 bases each). This CDR3 comprises 19 residues. Per germline, CDR1 SEHNR and CDR2 FQNEAQ (reference sequence). V lost 8 bases and J 0 bases, leaving 27 bases between the germline ends. The CDR3 is CASEWALGGAGHSTDTQYF. The CDR3 nucleotides read TGTGCCAGCGAGTGGGCTCTGGGGGGCGCCGGACACAGCACAGATACGCAGTATTTT.

The chain employs TRBV10-3 and TRBJ2-1, with 9 bases aligning to TRBD2. The CDR3 runs to 16 residues. Trimming at V came to 3 bases and at J to 3 bases, leaving 6 bases not matched to a gene. The V gene's germline CDR1 is ENHRY and CDR2 SYGVKD. The DNA of the CDR3 is TGTGCCATCAGTGACTATAGCGGGAGAAGCTACAATGAGCAGTTCTTC. Protein sequence: CAISDYSGRSYNEQFF.